Each of the 30 T cell receptor beta chains below was sequenced from the same sample in a study of blood T cells in healthy people across ages. A sample-barcoded 5' primer and a J-beta primer mix were used in a second PCR of about 7 to 12 cycles. A single record per CDR3 protein comes from TCRdb applying MiXCR to the 5' RACE reads. The repertoire holds about 1.1 million distinct CDR3 sequences, with more than 30% as singletons. Sequencing was carried out using blood. The origin of the receptors is a man between 18 and 29 years old in good health.

The V gene is TRBV7-2, the J gene TRBJ2-1; TRBD1 is a possible D gene (6 bases). The CDR3 spans 15 residues. Trimming left V 1 base short and J 4 bases short, with 11 bases between. Looked up from germline, CDR1 is SGHTA and CDR2 is FQGNSA. CDR3 protein: CASSLEGTNYNEQFF. The CDR3 DNA follows: TGTGCCAGCAGCTTAGAAGGGACAAATTACAATGAGCAGTTCTTC.

The gene calls are TRBV6-6 and TRBJ1-4; D might be TRBD1 (5 bases). The CDR3 totals 14 residues. V lost 6 bases to trimming and J lost 16 bases, with 24 bases between them. Germline V gene sequence: CDR1 MNHNY, CDR2 SVGAGI (reference sequence). CDR3 nucleotides: TGTGCCAGCAGCAGGGTCTCAACTAATGAAAAAAGGTTTTTT. This codes for CASSRVSTNEKRFF.

This clonotype was recorded a few times. The genes are TRBV20-1 and TRBJ1-1; D might be TRBD1 (6 bases). CDR3 length: 13 residues. V shed 6 bases and J shed 6 bases, with 17 bases lying between them. The germline V gene has CDR1 DFQATT and CDR2 SNEGSKA (reference sequence). The CDR3 is CSALPGEFAEAFF. The CDR3 nucleotides are TGCAGTGCCTTACCAGGGGAGTTTGCTGAAGCTTTCTTT.

The chain couples TRBV2 to TRBJ1-2; TRBD1 might be the D (5 bases). The CDR3 loop spans 13 amino acids. Germline assignment: CDR1 SNHLY and CDR2 FYNNEI. The ends were cut back, 6 bases at V and 5 bases at J, with 13 bases in the middle. This CDR3 is CASRGDVSYGYTF. The CDR3 nucleotides are TGTGCCAGCAGGGGGGACGTGAGTTATGGCTACACCTTC.

This clonotype was seen more than once but under ten times. The rearrangement links TRBV9 to TRBJ2-5, with D possibly TRBD1 on 6 matching bases. TRBJ2-7 explains the end of the DNA better; the J call may be wrong. The CDR3 has 15 amino acids. CDR1 SGDLS and CDR2 YYNGEE come from the germline V gene. This CDR3 is CASSVAGAGYHEQYF. DNA for the CDR3: TGTGCCAGCAGCGTAGCAGGGGCAGGGTACCACGAGCAGTACTTC.

This chain joins TRBV20-1 and TRBJ1-2; D possibly corresponds to TRBD1 (5 bases). V was cut by 2 bases and J by 8 bases, with 18 bases left in between. The CDR3 spans 14 residues. Germline CDR1 is DFQATT and CDR2 is SNEGSKA (reference sequence). CDR3 DNA: TGCAGTGCTAGACTAGGGGCATATCTAGGAGGCTACACCTTC. The encoded protein is CSARLGAYLGGYTF.

As concerns this clonotype: Relative to the germline gene, one junction end is altered; a read error may explain this. V and J are TRBV14 and TRBJ1-2; D gene ambiguous. Germline CDR1 reads SGHDN; CDR2 reads FVKESK. The CDR3 is made up of 15 amino acids. This CDR3 is CASRQVNRGSEYHTF. CDR3 DNA: TGTGCCAGCAGGCAAGTTAATCGGGGTTCGGAGTACCACACCTTC.

V and J are TRBV6-6 and TRBJ1-2; D may be TRBD1 (5 bases). The V gene lost 1 base and the J gene lost 6 bases, with 9 bases spanning the gap. This CDR3 spans 13 amino acids. CDR1 and CDR2 (germline): MNHNY, SVGAGI (reference sequence). The CDR3 protein is CASSYLGVNGYTF. The DNA for the CDR3 is TGTGCCAGCAGTTACTTGGGGGTGAATGGCTACACCTTC.

This clonotype was observed a handful of times. V is TRBV2 and J is TRBJ2-3; perhaps TRBD2 as D (6 bases). V was pared by 3 bases and J by 4 bases, with 14 bases between. Germline V gene data show CDR1 as SNHLY and CDR2 as FYNNEI. The CDR3 has 15 amino acids. For the CDR3, the DNA is TGTGCCAGCAGTGAGTTCGGCAGGGAGGCAGATACGCAGTATTTT. This gives the protein CASSEFGREADTQYF.

The chain combines TRBV11-2 with TRBJ2-2; possible D gene TRBD2, 6 bases. Germline CDR1 is SGHAT and CDR2 is FQNNGV. V lost 7 bases and J lost 0, with 12 bases in between. The CDR3 runs to 15 residues. CDR3 in amino acids: CASTLRDTNTGELFF. CDR3 sequence (DNA): TGTGCCAGCACCCTGCGGGATACGAACACCGGGGAGCTGTTTTTT.

In this sample, this clonotype turned up many times. This rearrangement joins TRBV12-1 to TRBJ2-7; the table's D call of TRBD2 was not tested on the DNA. TRBV12-1 is noted as a pseudogene. The CDR3 runs to 16 residues. The CDR3 nucleotides read TGTGCCAGCAGCCGGGCGGTCCTCCGGTGTGCCTACGAGCAGTACTTC. This translates into CASSRAVLRCAYEQYF.

This chain uses TRBV12-3 or TRBV12-4 with TRBJ1-1; TRBD1 aligns across 7 bases. Germline trimming cut 7 bases from V and 4 bases from J; bases unmatched to any gene: 12. This CDR3 region has 15 residues. The CDR3 coding sequence is TGTGCCAGCAACCTCGACAGGGACGTAACCACTGAAGCTTTCTTT. Amino acid sequence: CASNLDRDVTTEAFF.

The rearrangement links TRBV6-2 or TRBV6-3 to TRBJ2-5, with D perhaps being TRBD1 or TRBD2 (6 bases each). Per germline, CDR1 MNHEY and CDR2 SVGEGT. The CDR3 sequence is 16 residues long. The V gene lost 6 bases and the J gene lost 4 bases, with 21 bases spanning the gap. This chain's CDR3 is CASSPTESGGRETQYF. CDR3 bases: TGTGCCAGCAGCCCTACAGAATCCGGGGGCCGAGAGACCCAGTACTTC.

This clonotype was observed a few times. The chain combines TRBV7-9 with TRBJ2-5; D possibly corresponds to TRBD2 (5 bases). Looked up from germline, CDR1 is SEHNR and CDR2 is FQNEAQ (reference sequence). Trimming left V 8 bases short and J 4 bases short, with 11 bases between. This CDR3 is 12 amino acids long. The CDR3 DNA follows: TGTGCCAGCCGGCGGGCGGGAGAGACCCAGTACTTC. This translates into CASRRAGETQYF. The full variable domain, its missing parts supplied by reference TRBV7-9 and TRBJ2-5, is DTGVSQNPRHKITKRGQNVTFRCDPISEHNRLYWYRQTLGQGPEFLTYFQNEAQLEKSRLLSDRFSAERPKGSFSTLEIQRTEQGDSAMYLCASRRAGETQYFGPGTRLLVL.

The chain recombines TRBV2 with TRBJ1-4; 8 bases match TRBD1. The CDR3 is 15 residues long. CDR1 is SNHLY and CDR2 is FYNNEI in the germline V gene. Trimming removed 2 bases from V and 6 bases from J; junction bases left unmatched: 5. The CDR3 sequence: CASSEQDRGDEKLFF. CDR3 nucleotide sequence: TGTGCCAGCAGTGAACAAGACAGGGGAGATGAAAAACTGTTTTTT. The whole variable domain, remainder taken from reference TRBV2 and TRBJ1-4, is EPEVTQTPSHQVTQMGQEVILRCVPISNHLYFYWYRQILGQKVEFLVSFYNNEISEKSEIFDDQFSVERPDGSNFTLKIRSTKLEDSAMYFCASSEQDRGDEKLFFGSGTQLSVL.

In regard to this clonotype: One end of the junction does not line up with germline, which may come from a read error. The CDR3, as DNA: TGTGCCAGCGGCTTATGGGATAATTCACCCCTCCACTTT. Protein sequence: CASGLWDNSPLHF. V is TRBV7-3 and J is TRBJ1-6; D unresolved. CDR3 length equals 13 residues. Per germline, CDR1 SGHTA and CDR2 FQGTGA.

This clonotype was counted only a few times. The DNA for the CDR3 is TGTGCCACGACTAGCGGGGACACCGGGGAGCTGTTTTTT. Translating gives CATTSGDTGELFF. The chain has TRBV10-3 and TRBJ2-2; 11 nucleotides line up with TRBD2. Germline CDR1 and CDR2: ENHRY and SYGVKD. The CDR3 consists of 13 residues. Trimming cost V 10 bases and J 3 bases; bases outside gene matches: 1.

Turning to this clonotype: Being one base from a much bigger clone, this may be a read error. The rearrangement links TRBV4-2 to TRBJ2-1; D is uncertain. The ends were cut back, 0 bases at V and 6 bases at J, with 18 bases in the middle. CDR3 length: 17 amino acids. Germline values: CDR1 LGHNA, CDR2 YNFKEQ. The DNA for the CDR3 is TGTGCCAGCAGCCAAGATTCGATCAGTGGATCTAGCAATGAGCAGTTCTTC. Translation: CASSQDSISGSSNEQFF.

This clonotype was found a few times. This chain uses TRBV5-1 with TRBJ1-6; 10 bases line up with TRBD1. Trimming removed 4 bases from V and 5 bases from J; junction bases left unmatched: 3. This CDR3 has 15 residues. Germline lookup yields CDR1 SGHRS and CDR2 YFSETQ. The CDR3 loop is CASSDRGRDNSPLHF. Written as DNA, the CDR3 is TGCGCCAGCAGCGACAGGGGGCGAGATAATTCACCCCTCCACTTT.

A few counts support this clonotype. The CDR3 DNA reads as TGTGCCACCAGTGATTTCAAACAGGGAACAGATACGCAGTATTTT. This gives the protein CATSDFKQGTDTQYF. V and J are TRBV24-1 and TRBJ2-3; a weak D match, TRBD1 (6 bases). Trimming left V 1 base short and J 3 bases short, with 10 bases between. The CDR3 has 15 residues. From germline, CDR1 is KGHDR and CDR2 SFDVKD.

The rearrangement joins TRBV4-3 to TRBJ2-5; TRBD1 is a possible D gene (5 bases). CDR1 is LGHNA, CDR2 YSLEER, per germline. There are 12 residues in the CDR3. V gave up 5 bases and J gave up 11 bases, with 15 bases separating them. This chain's CDR3 is CASSRGKSEQYF. The CDR3 coding sequence is TGCGCCAGCAGCAGGGGAAAGAGTGAGCAGTACTTC.

This clonotype was counted at least ten times. The chain joins TRBV20-1 to TRBJ2-3, with 8 positions matching TRBD2. The CDR3 covers 14 residues. The J segment lost 0 bases and the V segment lost 6 bases, leaving 5 bases of the junction unmatched. Germline lookup yields CDR1 DFQATT and CDR2 SNEGSKA (reference sequence). CDR3 region: CSAILADSTDTQYF. CDR3 DNA sequence: TGCAGTGCCATACTAGCGGACAGCACAGATACGCAGTATTTT.

This clonotype was seen repeatedly, ten times or more. The CDR3 here is CASSPRERGGEKLFF. Written as DNA, the CDR3 is TGCGCCAGCAGCCCAAGAGAAAGGGGTGGGGAAAAACTGTTTTTT. This chain uses TRBV4-1 with TRBJ1-4, with D possibly being TRBD1 (5 bases). The V gene lost 4 bases and the J gene lost 8 bases, with 17 bases spanning the gap. The CDR3 is made up of 15 amino acids. Germline V CDR1 and CDR2: MGHRA, YSYEKL.

The sample holds a few counts of this clonotype. This rearrangement joins TRBV28 to TRBJ2-1; D possibly corresponds to TRBD1 (6 bases). From germline, CDR1 is MDHEN and CDR2 SYDVKM. This CDR3 comprises 15 residues. Trimming took 5 bases from V and 6 from J, leaving 17 bases between them. In DNA, the CDR3 is TGTGCCAGCAGTGAGACAGGCCCCCTGGCCAATGAGCAGTTCTTC. It translates to CASSETGPLANEQFF.

This clonotype turned up a few times. This chain joins TRBV7-8 and TRBJ1-2; tentative D call: TRBD1 (5 bases). The CDR3 is 14 amino acids. Germline V gives CDR1 SGHVS, CDR2 FQNEAQ. Deletions cut 5 bases from V and 4 bases from J, with 14 bases between. CDR3 nucleotides: TGTGCCAGCAGCCCTGGGGCAGGGCTCTATGGCTACACCTTC. This sequence encodes CASSPGAGLYGYTF.

V and J are TRBV5-1 and TRBJ1-6; 8 bases match TRBD1. The V gene's germline CDR1 is SGHRS and CDR2 YFSETQ. The ends lost 3 bases at V and 9 bases at J; junction bases unmatched: 5. The CDR3 length is 14 residues. The CDR3 protein is CASSSRGRGSPLHF. CDR3 coding DNA: TGCGCCAGCAGCTCCAGGGGGCGAGGTTCACCCCTCCACTTT.

Written as DNA, the CDR3 is TGTGCCAGCAGCCAAGTACAGGGAGACTCCTACAATGAGCAGTTCTTC. This translates into CASSQVQGDSYNEQFF. This rearrangement joins TRBV4-2 to TRBJ2-1; the D gene is possibly TRBD1 (6 bases). V gave up 1 base and J gave up 0 bases, with 10 bases separating them. CDR3 size: 16 residues. Germline V CDR1 and CDR2: LGHNA, YNFKEQ.

The rearrangement links TRBV4-1 to TRBJ1-1; D uncertain. The CDR3 extends over 14 amino acids. Germline V gene data show CDR1 as MGHRA and CDR2 as YSYEKL. Trimming stripped 1 base from V and 5 bases from J, with 11 bases between. DNA of the CDR3: TGCGCCAGCAGCCAAGTTCCGGGTCTAACTGAAGCTTTCTTT. Residues: CASSQVPGLTEAFF.

For this clonotype: Being one base from a much bigger clone, this may be a read error. The V gene is TRBV20-1, the J gene TRBJ2-1; no clear D. Deletions cut 1 base from V and 7 bases from J, with 11 bases between. The V gene's germline CDR1 is DFQATT and CDR2 SNEGSKA (reference sequence). CDR3 length: 13 residues. The CDR3 DNA reads as TGCAGTGCTAGAGCAGCAGGTCTTAATGAGCAGTTCTTC. Its translation: CSARAAGLNEQFF.

This clonotype was picked up a small number of times. The chain couples TRBV27 to TRBJ2-7; D gene uncertain. The CDR3 has 14 residues. CDR1 is MNHEY, CDR2 SMNVEV, per germline (reference sequence). Trimming removed 6 bases at V and 0 bases at J, with 12 bases between. CDR3 sequence: CASRMRLYSYEQYF. In DNA form, the CDR3 reads TGTGCCAGCAGGATGAGACTTTACTCCTACGAGCAGTACTTC.